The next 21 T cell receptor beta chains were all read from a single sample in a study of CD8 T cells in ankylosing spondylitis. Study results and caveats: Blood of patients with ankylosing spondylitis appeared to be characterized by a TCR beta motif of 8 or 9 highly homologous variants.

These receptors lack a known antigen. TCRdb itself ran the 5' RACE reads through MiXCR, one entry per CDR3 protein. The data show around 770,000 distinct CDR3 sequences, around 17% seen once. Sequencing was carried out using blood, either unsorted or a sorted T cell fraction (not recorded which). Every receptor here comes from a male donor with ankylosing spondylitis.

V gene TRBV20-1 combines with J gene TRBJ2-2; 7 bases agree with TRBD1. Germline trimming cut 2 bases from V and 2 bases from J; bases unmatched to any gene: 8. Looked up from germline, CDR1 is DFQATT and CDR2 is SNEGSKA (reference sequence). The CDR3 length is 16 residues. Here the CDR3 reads CSARIPGTVNTGELFF. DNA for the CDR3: TGCAGTGCTAGAATCCCCGGGACAGTAAACACCGGGGAGCTGTTTTTT.

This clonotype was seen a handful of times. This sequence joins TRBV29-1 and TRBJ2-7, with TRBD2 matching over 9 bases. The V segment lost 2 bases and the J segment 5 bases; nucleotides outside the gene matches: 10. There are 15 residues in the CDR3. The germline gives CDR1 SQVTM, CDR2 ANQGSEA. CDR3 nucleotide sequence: TGCAGCGTTGAACCTATAGCGGGAGACTCGGACGAGCAGTACTTC. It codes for CSVEPIAGDSDEQYF.

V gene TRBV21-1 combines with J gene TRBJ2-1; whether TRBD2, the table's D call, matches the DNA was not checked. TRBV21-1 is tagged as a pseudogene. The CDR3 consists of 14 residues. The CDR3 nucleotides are TGTGCCAGCAGCCTCATCTGGAGGGGACTAGTTCAGTTCTTC. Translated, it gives CASSLIWRGLVQFF.

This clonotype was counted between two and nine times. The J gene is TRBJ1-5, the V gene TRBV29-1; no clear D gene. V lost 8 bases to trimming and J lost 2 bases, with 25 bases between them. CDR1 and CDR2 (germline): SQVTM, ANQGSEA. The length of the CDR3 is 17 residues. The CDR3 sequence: CSYSMGSGALGNQPQHF. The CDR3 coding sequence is TGCAGCTACTCCATGGGGTCCGGCGCTTTGGGCAATCAGCCCCAGCATTTT.

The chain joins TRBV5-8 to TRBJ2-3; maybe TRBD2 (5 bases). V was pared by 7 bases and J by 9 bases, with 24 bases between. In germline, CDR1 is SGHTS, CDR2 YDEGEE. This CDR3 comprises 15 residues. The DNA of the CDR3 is TGTGCCAGCGCCCCCCGACTACCCTTCCCATTGACGCAGTATTTT. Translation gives CASAPRLPFPLTQYF.

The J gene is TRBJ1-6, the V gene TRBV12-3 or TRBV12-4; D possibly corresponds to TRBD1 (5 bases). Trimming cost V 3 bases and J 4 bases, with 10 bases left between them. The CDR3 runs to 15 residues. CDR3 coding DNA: TGTGCCAGCAGTTTTGGGACGGAATATAATTCACCCCTCCACTTT. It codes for CASSFGTEYNSPLHF.

CDR3 sequence (DNA): TGCGCCAGCAGGTCGGGAGTGAATGAGCAGTTCTTC. This gives the protein CASRSGVNEQFF. The genes are TRBV5-1 and TRBJ2-1, with D perhaps matching TRBD2 (6 bases). This CDR3 has 12 residues. CDR1 and CDR2 (germline): SGHRS, YFSETQ. Trimming removed 5 bases from V and 7 bases from J, with 10 bases in between.

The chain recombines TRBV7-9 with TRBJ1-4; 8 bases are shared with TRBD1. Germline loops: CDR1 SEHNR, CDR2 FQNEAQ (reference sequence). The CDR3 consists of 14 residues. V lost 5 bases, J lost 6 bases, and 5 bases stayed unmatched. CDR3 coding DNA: TGTGCCAGCAGCAGGACAGGGAGGGATGAAAAACTGTTTTTT. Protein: CASSRTGRDEKLFF.

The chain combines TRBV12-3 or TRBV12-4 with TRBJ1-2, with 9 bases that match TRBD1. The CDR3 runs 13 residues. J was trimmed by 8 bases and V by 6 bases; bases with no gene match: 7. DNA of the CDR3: TGTGCCAGCAGGCTTGGACAGGGGAGCGGCTACACCTTC. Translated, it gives CASRLGQGSGYTF.

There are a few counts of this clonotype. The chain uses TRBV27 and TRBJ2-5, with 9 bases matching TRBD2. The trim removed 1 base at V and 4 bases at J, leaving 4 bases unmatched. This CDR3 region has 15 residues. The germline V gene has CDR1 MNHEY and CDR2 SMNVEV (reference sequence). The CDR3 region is CASSLFLAGVETQYF. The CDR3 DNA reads TGTGCCAGCAGTTTATTTTTAGCGGGAGTAGAGACCCAGTACTTC.

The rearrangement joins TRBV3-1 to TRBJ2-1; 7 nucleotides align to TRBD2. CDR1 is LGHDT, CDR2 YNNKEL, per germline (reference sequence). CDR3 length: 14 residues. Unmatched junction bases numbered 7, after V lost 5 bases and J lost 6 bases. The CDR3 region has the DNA TGTGCCAGCAGCAGAGGGACTACCCTCAATGAGCAGTTCTTC. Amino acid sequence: CASSRGTTLNEQFF.

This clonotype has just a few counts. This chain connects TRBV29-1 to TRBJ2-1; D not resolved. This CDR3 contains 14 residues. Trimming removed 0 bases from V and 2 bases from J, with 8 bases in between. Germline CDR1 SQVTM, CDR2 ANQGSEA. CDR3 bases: TGCAGCGTTGAAGACGACCACACCTACAATGAGCAGTTCTTC. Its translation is CSVEDDHTYNEQFF.

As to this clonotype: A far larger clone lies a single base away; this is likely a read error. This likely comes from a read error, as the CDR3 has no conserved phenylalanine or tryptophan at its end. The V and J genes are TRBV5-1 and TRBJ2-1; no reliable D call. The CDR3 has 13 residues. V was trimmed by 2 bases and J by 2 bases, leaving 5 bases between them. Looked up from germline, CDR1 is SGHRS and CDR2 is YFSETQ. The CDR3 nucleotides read TGCGCCAGCAGCTTAGGTACCTACAATGAGCAGTTCCTC. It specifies CASSLGTYNEQFL.

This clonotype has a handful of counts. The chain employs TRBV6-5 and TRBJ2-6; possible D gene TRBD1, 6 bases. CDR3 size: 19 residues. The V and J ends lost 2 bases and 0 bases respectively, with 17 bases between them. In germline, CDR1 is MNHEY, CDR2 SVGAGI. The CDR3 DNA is TGTGCCAGCAGTTACCCCCCGACAGGACCCAGCTCTGGGGCCAACGTCCTGACTTTC. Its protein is CASSYPPTGPSSGANVLTF.

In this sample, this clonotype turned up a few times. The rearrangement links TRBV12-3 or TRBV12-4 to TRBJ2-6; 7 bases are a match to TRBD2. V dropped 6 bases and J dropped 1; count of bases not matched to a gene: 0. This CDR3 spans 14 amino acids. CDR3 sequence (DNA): TGTGCCAGCAGGGGGGGGTCTGGGGCCAACGTCCTGACTTTC. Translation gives CASRGGSGANVLTF.

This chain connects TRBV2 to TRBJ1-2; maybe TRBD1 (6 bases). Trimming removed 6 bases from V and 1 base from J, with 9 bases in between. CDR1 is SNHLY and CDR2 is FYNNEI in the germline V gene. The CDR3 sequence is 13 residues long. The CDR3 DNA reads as TGTGCCAGCAGGGACAGTCTTAACTATGGCTACACCTTC. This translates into CASRDSLNYGYTF.

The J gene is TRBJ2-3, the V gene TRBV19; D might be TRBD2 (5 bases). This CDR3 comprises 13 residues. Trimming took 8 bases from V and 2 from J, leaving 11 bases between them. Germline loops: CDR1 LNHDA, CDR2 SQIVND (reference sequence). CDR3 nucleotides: TGTGCCAGTGCAGCGGCTAACACAGATACGCAGTATTTT. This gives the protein CASAAANTDTQYF. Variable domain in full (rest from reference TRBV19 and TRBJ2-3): DGGITQSPKYLFRKEGQNVTLSCEQNLNHDAMYWYRQDPGQGLRLIYYSQIVNDFQKGDIAEGYSVSREKKESFPLTVTSAQKNPTAFYLCASAAANTDTQYFGPGTRLTVL.

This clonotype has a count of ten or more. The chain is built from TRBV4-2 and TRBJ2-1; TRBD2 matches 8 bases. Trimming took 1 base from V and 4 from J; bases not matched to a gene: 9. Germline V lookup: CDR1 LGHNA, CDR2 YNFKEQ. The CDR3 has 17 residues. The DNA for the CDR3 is TGTGCCAGCAGCCAAGTCCCAGCGGGAGTGGGTTACAATGAGCAGTTCTTC. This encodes CASSQVPAGVGYNEQFF.

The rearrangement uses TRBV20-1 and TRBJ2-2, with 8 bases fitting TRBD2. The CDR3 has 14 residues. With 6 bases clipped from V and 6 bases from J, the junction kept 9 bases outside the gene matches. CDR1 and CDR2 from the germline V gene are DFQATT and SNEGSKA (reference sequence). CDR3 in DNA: TGCAGTGCCCGGGAGGGCCCCGTCCCCGGGGAGCTGTTTTTT. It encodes CSAREGPVPGELFF.

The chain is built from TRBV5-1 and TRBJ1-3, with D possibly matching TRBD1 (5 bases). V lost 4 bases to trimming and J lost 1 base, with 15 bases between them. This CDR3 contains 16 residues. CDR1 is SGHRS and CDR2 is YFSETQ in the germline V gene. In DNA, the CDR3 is TGCGCCAGCAGCCCCGCGGGGGACTCTTCTGGAAACACCATATATTTT. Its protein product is CASSPAGDSSGNTIYF.

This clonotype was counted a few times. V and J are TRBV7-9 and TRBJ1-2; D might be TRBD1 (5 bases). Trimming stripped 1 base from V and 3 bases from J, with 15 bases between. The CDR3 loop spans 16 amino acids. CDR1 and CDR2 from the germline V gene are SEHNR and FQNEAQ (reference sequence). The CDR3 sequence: CASSLGWGPADYGYTF. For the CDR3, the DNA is TGTGCCAGCAGCTTAGGGTGGGGACCGGCCGACTATGGCTACACCTTC.